Shown below are 16 T cell receptor beta chains from a single sample sequenced in a study of glioma-infiltrating T cells. TCR alpha and beta CDR3 regions were amplified from RNA using iRepertoire nested multiplex PCR. TCRdb recomputed calls from the multiplex PCR reads with MiXCR, one row per CDR3 protein. The data hold about 140,000 distinct CDR3 sequences, with 35% to 50% observed a single time. Sequenced: glioma tissue, nonneoplastic brain tissue, or PBMCs (not recorded which). All receptors derive from a human donor with low-grade glioma or glioblastoma, undergoing nonglioma brain surgery, or in good health (not recorded which).

In the case of this clonotype: An end of the junction differs from the germline gene, which may be a read error. The chain couples TRBV10-2 to TRBJ2-6, with 11 bases lining up with TRBD1. The CDR3 length is 16 residues. Germline V gene lookup returns CDR1 WSHSY and CDR2 SAAADI. The CDR3 protein is CATSGQGESGANVLTF. The CDR3 DNA sequence: TGTGCCACTTCGGGACAGGGGGAATCTGGGGCCAACGTCCTGACTTTC.

This clonotype was observed a few times. The chain joins TRBV15 to TRBJ1-5; D gene unclear. Looked up from germline, CDR1 is LNHNV and CDR2 is YYDKDF (reference sequence). This CDR3 comprises 17 residues. Trimming shortened V by 0 bases and J by 0 bases, and 12 bases separated the two germline ends. The CDR3 region has the DNA TGTGCCACCAGCAGAGACGCCGATGGCCATAGCAATCAGCCCCAGCATTTT. It is translated as CATSRDADGHSNQPQHF.

This clonotype was found a few times. V and J are TRBV20-1 and TRBJ2-7; D ambiguous. The CDR3 is 11 amino acids. The germline V gene has CDR1 DFQATT and CDR2 SNEGSKA (reference sequence). Trimming pared 0 bases from V and 4 bases from J, leaving 4 bases between. CDR3 sequence: CSARDLYEQYF. CDR3 nucleotides: TGCAGTGCTAGAGATCTATACGAGCAGTACTTC.

This clonotype was recorded a few times. J is TRBJ1-1 and V is TRBV28, with D unclear. Germline V CDR1 and CDR2: MDHEN, SYDVKM. V was trimmed by 7 bases and J by 8 bases, leaving 14 bases between them. The CDR3 has 12 amino acids. In DNA, the CDR3 is TGTGCCAGCAACGAGATGGAAGGAGAAGCTTTCTTT. Amino acids: CASNEMEGEAFF.

The CDR3 DNA reads TGCGCCAGCAGCCAAGAAGGGGAGCGGAATTTCTCCTACGAGCAGTACTTC. Translation: CASSQEGERNFSYEQYF. V is TRBV4-3 and J is TRBJ2-7; the D gene could be TRBD1 or TRBD2 (5 bases each). The length of the CDR3 is 17 residues. The germline V and J ends were trimmed by 0 bases and 0 bases, with 15 bases remaining between them. Looked up from germline, CDR1 is LGHNA and CDR2 is YSLEER.

The V and J genes are TRBV6-5 and TRBJ2-3; no clear D. Trimming shortened V by 4 bases and J by 4 bases, and 12 bases separated the two germline ends. CDR3 length: 14 amino acids. Germline assignment: CDR1 MNHEY and CDR2 SVGAGI. The CDR3, as DNA: TGTGCCAGCAGTTCCTCGACCGCACCAGATACGCAGTATTTT. Amino acid sequence: CASSSSTAPDTQYF.

V and J are TRBV28 and TRBJ1-5, with 10 nucleotides matching TRBD1. The junction had 4 bases not matched to a gene; V was cut back by 3 bases and J by 2 bases. The CDR3 sequence is 16 residues long. Germline CDR1 reads MDHEN; CDR2 reads SYDVKM. The CDR3 protein is CASSFGTGVGNQPQHF. In DNA form, the CDR3 reads TGTGCCAGCAGTTTCGGGACAGGGGTCGGCAATCAGCCCCAGCATTTT. Full variable domain (remainder filled in from reference TRBV28 and TRBJ1-5): DVKVTQSSRYLVKRTGEKVFLECVQDMDHENMFWYRQDPGLGLRLIYFSYDVKMKEKGDIPEGYSVSREKKERFSLILESASTNQTSMYLCASSFGTGVGNQPQHFGDGTRLSIL.

There are a few counts of this clonotype. This chain uses TRBV4-3 with TRBJ2-7; D may be TRBD1 (6 bases). The germline V and J ends were trimmed by 1 base and 3 bases, with 13 bases remaining between them. Germline CDR1 and CDR2: LGHNA and YSLEER. This CDR3 spans 15 amino acids. This chain's CDR3 is CASSQAFGQIYEQYF. Written as DNA, the CDR3 is TGCGCCAGCAGCCAAGCGTTTGGACAGATCTACGAGCAGTACTTC.

A few counts support this clonotype. V usage is TRBV6-1 and J usage is TRBJ2-7; 8 nucleotides align to TRBD2. CDR1 and CDR2 from the germline V gene are MNHNS and SASEGT. The J segment lost 4 bases and the V segment lost 5 bases, leaving 7 bases of the junction unmatched. The CDR3 is made up of 14 amino acids. The CDR3 loop is CASSRGGGRYEQYF. In DNA form, the CDR3 reads TGTGCCAGCAGTCGGGGGGGCGGTCGGTACGAGCAGTACTTC.

The CDR3: CATVRAGAGDTQYF. The CDR3, as DNA: TGTGCCACCGTGCGAGCGGGAGCGGGAGATACGCAGTATTTT. The chain couples TRBV6-6 to TRBJ2-3, with TRBD2 identical over 8 bases. The ends lost 10 bases at V and 5 bases at J; junction bases unmatched: 11. Germline V gene sequence: CDR1 MNHNY, CDR2 SVGAGI (reference sequence). The CDR3 totals 14 residues.

The rearrangement uses TRBV20-1 and TRBJ2-7, with D possibly matching TRBD2 (6 bases). Deletions cut 0 bases from V and 3 bases from J, with 18 bases between. Germline V CDR1 and CDR2: DFQATT, SNEGSKA (reference sequence). The CDR3 is 16 residues long. CDR3 nucleotide sequence: TGCAGTGCTAGAGATAAAATTAGCGGTCCCTACTACGAGCAGTACTTC. Its translation: CSARDKISGPYYEQYF.

The rearrangement joins TRBV5-1 to TRBJ2-1; the D gene is possibly TRBD2 (5 bases). Germline-derived CDR1 and CDR2 are SGHRS and YFSETQ. V was pared by 0 bases and J by 0 bases, with 10 bases between. This CDR3 is built from 16 residues. The CDR3 is CASSLVRGSSYNEQFF. In DNA, the CDR3 is TGCGCCAGCAGCTTGGTTCGGGGAAGCTCCTACAATGAGCAGTTCTTC. Filled out from reference TRBV5-1 and TRBJ2-1, the complete variable domain reads KAGVTQTPRYLIKTRGQQVTLSCSPISGHRSVSWYQQTPGQGLQFLFEYFSETQRNKGNFPGRFSGRQFSNSRSEMNVSTLELGDSALYLCASSLVRGSSYNEQFFGPGTRLTVL.

The CDR3 loop is CASSLQGRGYTF. Here the CDR3 DNA reads TGTGCCAGCAGCTTACAGGGTCGAGGCTACACCTTC. This chain connects TRBV7-2 to TRBJ1-2; TRBD1 is a possible D gene (5 bases). V lost 2 bases and J lost 8, with 9 bases in between. Germline assignment: CDR1 SGHTA and CDR2 FQGNSA. The length of the CDR3 is 12 residues.

This chain connects TRBV15 to TRBJ2-5, with D uncertain. From germline, CDR1 is LNHNV and CDR2 YYDKDF (reference sequence). CDR3 length: 15 amino acids. V was pared by 1 base and J by 1 base, with 10 bases between. In nucleotides, the CDR3 is TGTGCCACCAGCAGAGCCTGGACCACCCAAGAGACCCAGTACTTC. This encodes CATSRAWTTQETQYF.

There are a few counts of this clonotype. The chain uses TRBV6-2 or TRBV6-3 and TRBJ2-1; TRBD2 agrees at 9 bases. V shed 2 bases, J shed 12 bases, and the junction held 2 bases outside the gene matches. The length of the CDR3 is 12 residues. Germline V gene data show CDR1 as MNHEY and CDR2 as SVGEGT. This CDR3 is CASSYGTSRQFF. In DNA form, the CDR3 reads TGTGCCAGCAGTTACGGGACTAGCCGGCAGTTCTTC.

This rearrangement joins TRBV18 to TRBJ2-7; unclear D gene. The CDR3 contains 13 residues. The V and J ends lost 5 bases and 7 bases respectively, with 15 bases between them. Per the germline V gene, CDR1 is KGHSH and CDR2 is LQKENI. This chain's CDR3 is CASSAQAKGEQYF. The CDR3 coding sequence is TGTGCCAGCTCAGCCCAGGCCAAGGGAGAGCAGTACTTC.